The sequence of this T cell receptor (beta chain) was determined in a study of regulatory T cells in long-lasting Graves disease (dated by TCRdb to the early 2020s). Study-level background: To count as having persistent Graves' disease, a patient had to have received antithyroid drug treatment for over 5 years with TSH receptor autoantibodies remaining persistently positive. Patients with persistent Graves' disease were compared with patients with newly diagnosed Graves' disease using TCR sequencing and RNA sequencing of peripheral blood. The study took place in China and was registered as a clinical trial. TCR sequencing covered approximately 13 persistent and around 20 newly diagnosed Graves' disease patients, 33 samples in total. In the clinical cohort, patients with persistent Graves' disease had used antithyroid drugs for an average of about 9.4 years.

Receptors were amplified or captured by multiplex PCR. TCRdb shows the sequencer as Illumina HiSeq 4000. iRepertoire HTBI primers and Arm-PCR amplification of CDR3 regions were used to construct TCR beta libraries. Before sequencing, the PCR products went through gel purification. In the authors' own workflow: Across samples, about 64 TRBV and 14 TRBJ segments were identified and used for gene usage analysis of CDR3 amino acid clonotypes. Filtered high-quality paired reads were merged into contigs using COPE and FqMerger. BLAST was used to align contigs to IMGT TRBV, TRBD and TRBJ reference genes, and CDR3 was defined according to IMGT. Highly expanded clones were defined as clonotypes with a frequency above 0.1%. Shannon entropy was used to measure repertoire diversity, and the Gini coefficient was used to measure V-J evenness. Clonotypes shared by more than one individual were considered public. The raw public reads went through TCRdb reprocessing: fastp at Q25, MiXCR clone calling, in-frame beta chains kept. Identical CDR3 protein sequences are pooled into one entry, listed with their most common genes and DNA. Here the V and J calls rest on TCRdb's processing, not on the authors' analysis. The sample records 400,000 to 500,000 distinct CDR3 sequences, roughly 20% of which are singletons. The top ten constitute approximately 8% of the sample.

This clonotype was picked up many times. Its specific antigen is unknown. No much larger clone is present one base from it, and per-base qualities are unavailable. Study-wide conclusions, independent of this receptor: Peripheral blood alone was examined, since thyroid tissue, which constituted the primary lesion, could not be accessed. Sequencing and analysis were restricted to the TCR beta chain. Persistent disease showed preferential use of TRBV28, TRBJ1-2 and TRBJ2-5, whereas newly diagnosed disease favored TRBV20-1 and TRBJ2-1. A larger number of public clonotypes was shared among persistent patients (about 2,700) than among newly diagnosed patients (around 880). Lower TCR Shannon entropy and fewer highly expanded clones were observed in persistent Graves' disease patients than in newly diagnosed patients, which suggested clonal expansion. The small sample size was acknowledged by the authors as a limitation that may reduce accuracy.

A distance of 2 bases separates the germline ends of V and J, which lose 2 bases and 5 bases respectively. Taken from the germline V gene, the CDR1 and CDR2 loops are KGHDR and SFDVKD. The CDR3 runs 11 amino acids, cysteine and phenylalanine included. Only CDR3 DNA is held: 33 bases, read in frame from base 1. Interpreted using the paper, the time point label stands for: persistent/refractory GD, antithyroid drugs over 5 years with positive TRAb. For both TCR sequencing and RNA sequencing, RNA was extracted from PBMCs using TRIzol. The diagnosis of Graves' disease followed American Thyroid Association guidelines. Patients for the study were recruited at an endocrinology department in Xi'an, China. Each patient gave 8.5 to 9.5 milliliters of peripheral blood, collected in an EDTA anticoagulant tube. Ficoll Paque Plus density gradient separation was used to isolate PBMCs, and no further T cell sorting was performed. RNA quality was checked with an Agilent 2100 Bioanalyzer and agarose gel, and concentration with a NanoDrop 2000.

The chain is encoded by TRBV24-1 joined to TRBJ2-5, with the D gene not clear enough to name. This receptor was taken from a female donor with Graves disease. The sample was peripheral blood mononuclear cells (PBMCs), taken when the disease was refractory, from a patient treated with antithyroid drugs. The encoded CDR3 is CATSDYETQYF. The DNA reads TGTGCCACCAGTGATTATGAGACCCAGTACTTC.